This record covers a single T cell receptor (beta chain). Assay used: immunoSEQ multiplex PCR; TCRdb lists only in-frame clones, some missing. The repertoire includes about 2.4 million clones, 93% of them detected once, and approximately 0.37% sits in the top ten. The data originate from a study of shared clonotypes between healthy human individuals. Background on the study: CD4 naive cells filled three plates per donor, CD4 memory three, CD8 naive two and CD8 memory one.

V shed 0 bases, J shed 4 bases, and the junction held 2 bases outside the gene matches. The CDR3 is made up of 16 amino acids. Germline V gene sequence: CDR1 MDHEN, CDR2 SYDVKM. The donor population consisted of healthy HIV-negative adults with no recent acute infections or vaccinations. The origin of this receptor is a man aged 18 to 30 in good health. Some clones in this sample may be carry-over from other donors' samples. The chain recombines TRBV28 with TRBJ2-2, with TRBD2 matching over 10 bases. The sample was naive CD4+ T cells from PBMCs. As to subset: CD45RA+ positively selected. CDR3: CASSLWTSGRTGELFF. For the CDR3, the DNA is TGTGCCAGCAGTTTATGGACTAGCGGGCGCACCGGGGAGCTGTTTTTT.